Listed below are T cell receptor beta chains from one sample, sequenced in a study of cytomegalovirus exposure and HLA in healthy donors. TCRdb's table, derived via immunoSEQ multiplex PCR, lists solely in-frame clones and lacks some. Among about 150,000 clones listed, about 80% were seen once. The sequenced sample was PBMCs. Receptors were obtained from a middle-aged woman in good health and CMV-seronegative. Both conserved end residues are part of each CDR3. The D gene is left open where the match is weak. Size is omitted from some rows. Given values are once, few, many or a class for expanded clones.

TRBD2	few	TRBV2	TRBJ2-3	TGTGCCAGCAGTCGGACTAGCGGGAGGGCCGGGACAGATACGCAGTATTTT	CASSRTSGRAGTDTQYF
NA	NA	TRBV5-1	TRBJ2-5	TGCGCCAGCAGCCCGAGGGGGACCCAAATTTTAGGGGAGACCCAGTACTTC	CASSPRGTQILGETQYF
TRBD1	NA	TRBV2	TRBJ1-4	TGTGCCAGCGAAGGGACAGTCAATAATGAAAAACTGTTTTTT	CASEGTVNNEKLFF
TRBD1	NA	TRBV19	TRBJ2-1	TGTGCCAGTAGTCTCCGGGACAGTCCCGAGCGCGGCCCCTACAATGAGCAGTTCTTC	CASSLRDSPERGPYNEQFF
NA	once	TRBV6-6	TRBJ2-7	TGTGCCAGCAGTTCGTCCGGGGTGGAGAACGAGCAGTACTTC	CASSSSGVENEQYF
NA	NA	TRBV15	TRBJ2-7	TGTGCCACCAGCTCGCGGGGAGGATCCTACGAGCAGTACTTC	CATSSRGGSYEQYF
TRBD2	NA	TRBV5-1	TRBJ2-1	TGCGCCAGCAGATTAGCGGGAGGGACGGGTTCGTACAATGAGCAGTTCTTC	CASRLAGGTGSYNEQFF
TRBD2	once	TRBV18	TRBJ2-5	TGTGCCAGCTCCAGGGCTAGCGGGACTAAGACCCAGTACTTC	CASSRASGTKTQYF
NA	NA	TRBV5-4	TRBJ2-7	TGTGCCAGCAGCTTACAGGGTCTTCGGAACGAGCAGTACTTC	CASSLQGLRNEQYF
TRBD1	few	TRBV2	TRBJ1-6	TGTGCCACCGAGGCTCCTCAAGGGGGCAGCTCCTATAATTCACCCCTCCACTTT	CATEAPQGGSSYNSPLHF
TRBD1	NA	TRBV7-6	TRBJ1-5	TGTGCCAGCAGCTTAGAGGGGGCAGGGATGGGCCAGCCCCAGCATTTT	CASSLEGAGMGQPQHF
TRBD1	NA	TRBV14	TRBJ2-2	TGTGCCAGCAGCCAAACAACAGGGGTTGACGGGGAGCTGTTTTTT	CASSQTTGVDGELFF
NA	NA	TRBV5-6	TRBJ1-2	TGTGCCAGCAGTCTCAGGGCTAACTATGGCTACACCTTC	CASSLRANYGYTF